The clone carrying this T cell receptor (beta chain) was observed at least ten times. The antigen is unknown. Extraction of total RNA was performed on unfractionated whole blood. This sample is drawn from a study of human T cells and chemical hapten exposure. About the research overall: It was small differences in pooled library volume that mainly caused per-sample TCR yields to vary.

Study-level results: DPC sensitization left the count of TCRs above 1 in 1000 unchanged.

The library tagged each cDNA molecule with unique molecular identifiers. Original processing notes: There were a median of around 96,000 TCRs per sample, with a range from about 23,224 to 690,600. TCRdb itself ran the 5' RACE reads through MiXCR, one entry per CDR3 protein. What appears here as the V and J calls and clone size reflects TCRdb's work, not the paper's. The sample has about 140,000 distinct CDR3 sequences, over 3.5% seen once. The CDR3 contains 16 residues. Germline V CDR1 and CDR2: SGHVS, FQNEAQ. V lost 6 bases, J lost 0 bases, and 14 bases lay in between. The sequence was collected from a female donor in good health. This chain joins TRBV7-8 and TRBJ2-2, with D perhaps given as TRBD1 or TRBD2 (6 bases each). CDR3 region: CASRKLGGANTGELFF. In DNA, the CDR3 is TGTGCCAGCAGAAAGCTGGGGGGCGCGAACACCGGGGAGCTGTTTTTT.